This TCR beta chain was recovered during a study of blood T cells in healthy people across ages. A J-beta primer mix and a sample-barcoded 5' primer were used in a second PCR of roughly 6 to 11 cycles. Every molecule of cDNA carried a tag from a template-switch adaptor with 12 random nucleotides. TCRdb re-called the 5' RACE reads through MiXCR, storing one row per CDR3 protein. In the table there are hundreds of thousands of distinct CDR3 sequences, 25% of which are singletons. This CDR3 spans 8 amino acids. Germline V gene data show CDR1 as WSHSY and CDR2 as SAAADI. Individuals who donated were healthy Caucasians from Russia aged roughly 6 to 100. A further study also used this sample, focusing on T cells of mothers and their children.

The sample comprised blood. The chain links TRBV10-2 to TRBJ1-5; D is uncertain. The clonotype was recovered from a boy between 5 and 17 years old in good health. DNA for the CDR3: TGCGTTGATACCACTGGTCATTTT. It yields the protein CVDTTGHF.